The sequence of this TCR beta chain was determined in a study of CD8 T cells in Susac syndrome. An amount of RNA that ranged from roughly 0.5 to 1 ug was reverse transcribed with random hexamers. From the immunoSEQ multiplex PCR reads, TCRdb called clonotypes with MiXCR, one entry per CDR3 protein. The sample consists of about 85,000 distinct CDR3 sequences, just under 95% of them appearing once. The CDR3 length is 15 residues. The V and J ends lost 4 bases and 6 bases respectively, with 19 bases between them. CDR1 and CDR2 from the germline V gene are SGHNT and YYREEE (reference sequence). The V gene is TRBV5-4, the J gene TRBJ1-2; D is undetermined. Material for sequencing was CD8+ T cells from PBMCs. The source of this sequence is a human donor with Susac syndrome. CDR3 coding DNA: TGTGCCAGCAGCCTCCCCATGGTTGATCCCCATGGCTACACCTTC. It encodes CASSLPMVDPHGYTF.